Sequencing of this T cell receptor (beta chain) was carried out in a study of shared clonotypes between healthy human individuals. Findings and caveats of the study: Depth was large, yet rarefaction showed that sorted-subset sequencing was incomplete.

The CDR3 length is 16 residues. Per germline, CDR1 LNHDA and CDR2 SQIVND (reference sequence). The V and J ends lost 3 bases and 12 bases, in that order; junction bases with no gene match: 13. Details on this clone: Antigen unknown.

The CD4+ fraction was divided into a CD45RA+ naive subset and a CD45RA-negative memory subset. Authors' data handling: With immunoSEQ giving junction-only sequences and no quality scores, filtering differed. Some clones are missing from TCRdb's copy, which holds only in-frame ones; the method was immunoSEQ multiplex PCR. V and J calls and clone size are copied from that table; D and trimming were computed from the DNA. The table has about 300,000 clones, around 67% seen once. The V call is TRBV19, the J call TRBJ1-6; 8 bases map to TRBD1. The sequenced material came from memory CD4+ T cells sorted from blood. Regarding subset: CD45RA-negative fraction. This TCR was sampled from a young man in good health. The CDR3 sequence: CASSIGGDRGKGPLHF. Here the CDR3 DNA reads TGTGCCAGTAGTATTGGCGGAGACAGGGGCAAGGGACCCCTCCACTTT.